These 3 T cell receptor beta chains were all obtained from the same sample, sequenced in a study of OX40 agonist ivuxolimab in advanced cancers. Produced via immunoSEQ multiplex PCR; TCRdb's table is partial and in-frame only. Of more than 60,000 clones listed, about four fifths are singletons. Sequencing was performed on CD4+ or CD8+ T cells sorted from blood, taken in a trial of the OX40 agonist ivuxolimab. These receptors originate from an adult with an advanced solid tumor such as melanoma, head and neck, liver or kidney cancer.

As regards this clone: An end of the junction differs from the germline gene, which may be a read error. This chain uses TRBV7-9 with TRBJ2-7, with a tentative D call TRBD2 (6 bases). The CDR3 is 11 residues long. Germline CDR1 is SEHNR and CDR2 is FQNEAQ (reference sequence). CDR3 sequence reads: CASSSSGWGDF. CDR3 nucleotide sequence: TGTGCCAGTAGCTCTTCGGGATGGGGGGACTTC.

The V gene is TRBV5-6, the J gene TRBJ2-3; 11 bases are a match to TRBD2. V was pared by 2 bases and J by 0 bases, with 2 bases of the junction left unmatched. The CDR3 loop spans 16 amino acids. Germline-derived CDR1 and CDR2 are SGHDT and YYEEEE. CDR3 in DNA: TGTGCCAGCAGCTTACTAGCGGGGGTAAGCACAGATACGCAGTATTTT. Protein product: CASSLLAGVSTDTQYF.

This rearrangement joins TRBV11-3 to TRBJ1-3, with D tentatively TRBD1 (6 bases). Germline-derived CDR1 and CDR2 are SGHNT and YENEEA. V dropped 5 bases and J dropped 0 bases, with 11 bases sitting between them. CDR3 length equals 15 residues. For the CDR3, the DNA is TGTGCCAGCAGCCTGACAGGAAACTCTGGAAACACCATATATTTT. It yields the protein CASSLTGNSGNTIYF.